Shown below are 2 T cell receptor beta chains from a single sample sequenced in a study of tumor-infiltrating lymphocytes in oesophageal squamous cell carcinoma. MiXCR, applied by TCRdb to the PCR reads, yields one record per CDR3 protein. The data show around 26,000 distinct CDR3 sequences, around 40% seen once. Sequenced sample: esophageal tumor tissue. These receptors all stem from a male donor with esophageal squamous cell carcinoma.

The rearrangement links TRBV3-1 to TRBJ2-4; TRBD1 matches 12 bases. CDR1 and CDR2 from the germline V gene are LGHDT and YNNKEL (reference sequence). This CDR3 contains 16 residues. V was clipped by 4 bases and J by 13 bases; unmatched bases: 14. This CDR3 reads CASSPGDRGPYNEQYF. CDR3 sequence (DNA): TGTGCCAGCAGCCCCGGGGACAGGGGGCCCTACAATGAGCAGTACTTC.

This clonotype has at least ten counts. V is TRBV6-1 and J is TRBJ2-7; 11 bases are a match to TRBD2. Per the germline V gene, CDR1 is MNHNS and CDR2 is SASEGT. With 5 bases clipped from V and 7 bases from J, the junction kept 10 bases outside the gene matches. The CDR3 sequence is 15 residues long. Here the CDR3 DNA reads TGTGCCAGCAGTCGGCTAGCGGGAGGACCCTGGGAGCAGTACTTC. As protein: CASSRLAGGPWEQYF.